Listed below are T cell receptor beta chains from one sample, sequenced in a study of blood T cell repertoires in COVID-19. Sequencing used immunoSEQ multiplex PCR; TCRdb keeps in-frame clones, though not all of them. The table shows approximately 96,000 clones, with around 90% occurring only once. The specimen sequenced was peripheral blood. These receptors all come from a human donor with COVID-19, enrolled during active disease. The donor label of this sample is uncertain. Both conserved end residues are part of each CDR3. The order of the fields is clone size, V gene, D gene, J gene, CDR3 length, CDR3 DNA, CDR3 protein. A D gene is named only where the DNA matches it firmly. The listing skips clone size in some rows; elsewhere it reads once, few, many or a size class.

clone_size: .; v_call: TRBV4-1; d_call: .; j_call: TRBJ2-4; cdr3_length: 16; cdr3_nt: TGCGCCAGCAGCCAGTGGACAAATCTAGCCAAAAACATTCAGTACTTC; cdr3_aa: CASSQWTNLAKNIQYF
clone_size: .; v_call: TRBV2; d_call: .; j_call: TRBJ1-5; cdr3_length: 13; cdr3_nt: TGTGCCAGCAGTACTACAGGGTCGCAGCCCCAGCATTTT; cdr3_aa: CASSTTGSQPQHF
clone_size: .; v_call: TRBV2; d_call: .; j_call: TRBJ1-4; cdr3_length: 11; cdr3_nt: TGTGCCAGCACTCGTAATGAAAAACTGTTTTTT; cdr3_aa: CASTRNEKLFF
clone_size: .; v_call: TRBV7-3; d_call: TRBD2; j_call: TRBJ2-5; cdr3_length: 18; cdr3_nt: TGTGCCAGCAGCCTCAACCCGGGCGGCGGGGGTTTCCAAGAGACCCAGTACTTC; cdr3_aa: CASSLNPGGGGFQETQYF
clone_size: .; v_call: TRBV27; d_call: TRBD1; j_call: TRBJ2-3; cdr3_length: 16; cdr3_nt: TGTGCCAGCAGTTTATTAGGGACAGGGAGGACAGATACGCAGTATTTT; cdr3_aa: CASSLLGTGRTDTQYF
clone_size: many; v_call: TRBV6-5; d_call: TRBD1; j_call: TRBJ2-2; cdr3_length: 15; cdr3_nt: TGTGCCAGCCAGGCTCCGGACAGGCAGGACGGGGAGCTGTTTTTT; cdr3_aa: CASQAPDRQDGELFF
clone_size: .; v_call: TRBV2; d_call: .; j_call: TRBJ1-1; cdr3_length: 16; cdr3_nt: TGTGCCAGCAGTGAACGAGGGCGGGCATGGGGCACTGAAGCTTTCTTT; cdr3_aa: CASSERGRAWGTEAFF
clone_size: .; v_call: TRBV24-1; d_call: TRBD1; j_call: TRBJ1-5; cdr3_length: 16; cdr3_nt: TGTGCCACCAACAGCTCCGGGGACAGGGGCAATCAGCCCCAGCATTTT; cdr3_aa: CATNSSGDRGNQPQHF
clone_size: few; v_call: TRBV6-1; d_call: TRBD2; j_call: TRBJ2-1; cdr3_length: 15; cdr3_nt: TGTGCCAGCAGTGAGCCGGGACTAGCGCCCAATGAGCAGTTCTTC; cdr3_aa: CASSEPGLAPNEQFF
clone_size: .; v_call: TRBV5-4; d_call: .; j_call: TRBJ1-1; cdr3_length: 13; cdr3_nt: TGTGCCAGCAGCTTGGGAGCCGGCACTGAAGCTTTCTTT; cdr3_aa: CASSLGAGTEAFF
clone_size: few; v_call: TRBV2; d_call: TRBD1; j_call: TRBJ1-2; cdr3_length: 13; cdr3_nt: TGTGCCAGCAGTGATTACAGGGGGCATGGCTACACCTTC; cdr3_aa: CASSDYRGHGYTF
clone_size: .; v_call: TRBV6-5; d_call: TRBD1; j_call: TRBJ1-2; cdr3_length: 16; cdr3_nt: TGTGCCAGCAGTTACTCAGGGACAGGAGGTACCTATGGCTACACCTTC; cdr3_aa: CASSYSGTGGTYGYTF